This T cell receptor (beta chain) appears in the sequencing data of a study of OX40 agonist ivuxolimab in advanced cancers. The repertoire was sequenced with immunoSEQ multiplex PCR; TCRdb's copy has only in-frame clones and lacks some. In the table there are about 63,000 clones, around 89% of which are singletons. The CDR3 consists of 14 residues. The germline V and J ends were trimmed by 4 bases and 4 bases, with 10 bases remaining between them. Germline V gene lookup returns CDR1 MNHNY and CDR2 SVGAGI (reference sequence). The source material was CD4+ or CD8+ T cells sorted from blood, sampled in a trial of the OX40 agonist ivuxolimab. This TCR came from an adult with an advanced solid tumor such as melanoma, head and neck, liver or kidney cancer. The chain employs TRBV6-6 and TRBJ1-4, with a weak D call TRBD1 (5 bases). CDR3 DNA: TGTGCCAGCAGTTCCCCAGGGAATAATGAAAAACTGTTTTTT. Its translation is CASSSPGNNEKLFF.